The next 24 T cell receptor beta chains were all read from a single sample in a study of shared clonotypes between healthy human individuals. Some clones are missing from TCRdb's copy, which holds only in-frame ones; the method was immunoSEQ multiplex PCR. The sample records some 2,000,000 clones, 85% to 95% being singletons. The sample comprised naive CD4+ T cells sorted from blood. The subset is: CD45RA+ positively selected. These receptors were obtained from a man younger than 35 in good health.

This clone appeared once. V and J are TRBV4-1 and TRBJ2-3; 10 nucleotides align to TRBD1. V dropped 3 bases and J dropped 5; count of bases not matched to a gene: 8. The CDR3 has 16 amino acids. Germline-derived CDR1 and CDR2 are MGHRA and YSYEKL. The CDR3 is CASSQQGTGVGDTQYF. The CDR3 DNA reads TGCGCCAGCAGCCAGCAAGGGACAGGGGTGGGAGATACGCAGTATTTT.

The table lists this clone with a few counts. The same CDR3 arises from other DNA sequences in this sample as well. The CDR3 DNA follows: TGCGCCAGCAGCTTGGAACTCGGGTCACCCCTCCACTTT. It translates to CASSLELGSPLHF. The chain joins TRBV5-1 to TRBJ1-6, with unresolved D. The CDR3 covers 13 residues. The germline V gene encodes CDR1 SGHRS and CDR2 YFSETQ. Deletions cut 0 bases from V and 10 bases from J, with 8 bases between. Full variable domain (missing parts from reference TRBV5-1 and TRBJ1-6): KAGVTQTPRYLIKTRGQQVTLSCSPISGHRSVSWYQQTPGQGLQFLFEYFSETQRNKGNFPGRFSGRQFSNSRSEMNVSTLELGDSALYLCASSLELGSPLHFGNGTRLTVT.

In regard to this clone: Other DNA sequences from this sample encode an identical CDR3 as well. The gene calls are TRBV11-2 and TRBJ2-7; unclear D gene. Germline V CDR1 and CDR2: SGHAT, FQNNGV. V shed 5 bases and J shed 3 bases, with 8 bases lying between them. The CDR3 has 12 residues. DNA of the CDR3: TGTGCCAGCAGCAGTAGTAGCTACGAGCAGTACTTC. Amino acids: CASSSSSYEQYF.

The genes are TRBV7-9 and TRBJ2-7; 8 bases map to TRBD1. From germline, CDR1 is SEHNR and CDR2 FQNEAQ (reference sequence). The CDR3 spans 14 residues. With V trimmed by 3 bases and J by 5 bases, 6 bases remained unmatched. For the CDR3, the DNA is TGTGCCAGCAGCTTTACGGGACAGGTGCACGAGCAGTACTTC. It encodes CASSFTGQVHEQYF. The full variable domain, completed using reference TRBV7-9 and TRBJ2-7, is DTGVSQNPRHKITKRGQNVTFRCDPISEHNRLYWYRQTLGQGPEFLTYFQNEAQLEKSRLLSDRFSAERPKGSFSTLEIQRTEQGDSAMYLCASSFTGQVHEQYFGPGTRLTVT.

The chain is built from TRBV6-5 and TRBJ2-3, with TRBD2 matching 7 bases. The CDR3 has 15 amino acids. Losses at the gene ends were 5 bases for V and 2 bases for J; bases not matched to a gene: 7. Germline lookup yields CDR1 MNHEY and CDR2 SVGAGI. CDR3 loop: CASSRASGYTDTQYF. The CDR3, as DNA: TGTGCCAGCAGTAGGGCTAGCGGATACACAGATACGCAGTATTTT.

This clone showed up just a few times. The identical CDR3 is also encoded by other nucleotide sequences in the sample. The chain couples TRBV6-5 to TRBJ2-5; D gene ambiguous. The CDR3 consists of 11 residues. V dropped 6 bases and J dropped 5 bases, with 7 bases sitting between them. CDR1 and CDR2 from the germline V gene are MNHEY and SVGAGI. For the CDR3, the DNA is TGTGCCAGCAGGGGTTGGGAGACCCAGTACTTC. This encodes CASRGWETQYF.

Remarks on this clone: The sample contains more than one DNA sequence encoding this CDR3. V is TRBV5-4 and J is TRBJ1-1; possibly TRBD1 for D (5 bases). The germline CDR1 and CDR2 sequences are SGHNT and YYREEE (reference sequence). V was pared by 2 bases and J by 1 base, with 6 bases between. The CDR3 is 13 amino acids. As DNA, the CDR3 is TGTGCCAGCAGCTTTGACAGGAACACTGAAGCTTTCTTT. This encodes CASSFDRNTEAFF.

As concerns this clone: The germline gene is not matched at one end of the junction; a read error may be the cause. The rearrangement uses TRBV6-5 and TRBJ2-7; TRBD2 is a possible D gene (5 bases). The length of the CDR3 is 13 residues. CDR1 MNHEY and CDR2 SVGAGI come from the germline V gene. The chain's CDR3 is CACSDRGPYEQYF. CDR3 DNA sequence: TGTGCCTGCAGTGACCGGGGTCCCTACGAGCAGTACTTC.

As regards this clone: The same CDR3 arises from other DNA sequences in this sample as well. The V and J genes are TRBV9 and TRBJ2-7; 7 nucleotides line up with TRBD1. Unmatched junction bases numbered 3, after V lost 2 bases and J lost 1 base. The germline gives CDR1 SGDLS, CDR2 YYNGEE. The CDR3 runs 14 residues. The CDR3 coding sequence is TGTGCCAGCAGCGTGGGCAGGGGGTCCTACGAGCAGTACTTC. It specifies CASSVGRGSYEQYF.

The genes are TRBV28 and TRBJ1-2; 8 bases align to TRBD1. The length of the CDR3 is 15 residues. CDR1 and CDR2 (germline): MDHEN, SYDVKM. Losses at the gene ends were 4 bases for V and 5 bases for J; bases not matched to a gene: 9. The CDR3 DNA reads TGTGCCAGCAGTTCCTACAGGGGGGGAAGTTATGGCTACACCTTC. Its protein is CASSSYRGGSYGYTF.

The CDR3 protein is CASSLNLGVDTQYF. Written as DNA, the CDR3 is TGTGCCAGCAGCTTAAACTTAGGGGTGGATACGCAGTATTTT. This rearrangement joins TRBV7-3 to TRBJ2-3; perhaps TRBD1 as D (5 bases). The germline V gene encodes CDR1 SGHTA and CDR2 FQGTGA. The CDR3 is 14 residues long. The V gene lost 1 base and the J gene lost 6 bases, with 11 bases spanning the gap.

The rearrangement links TRBV28 to TRBJ1-5; D gene uncertain. Germline CDR1 and CDR2: MDHEN and SYDVKM. CDR3 length equals 12 residues. V was trimmed by 8 bases and J by 9 bases, leaving 14 bases between them. In DNA form, the CDR3 reads TGTGCCAGCCGGGAGGGTGATCGGCCCCAGCATTTT. Translating gives CASREGDRPQHF.

J is TRBJ2-1 and V is TRBV4-2; D gene uncertain. Trimming pared 0 bases from V and 8 bases from J, leaving 17 bases between. The CDR3 loop spans 16 amino acids. Germline CDR1 reads LGHNA; CDR2 reads YNFKEQ. DNA of the CDR3: TGTGCCAGCAGCCAAGATCTAACGCGCGGCGGCCATGAGCAGTTCTTC. It encodes CASSQDLTRGGHEQFF.

Here the CDR3 reads CASSMGVQSYEQYF. Written as DNA, the CDR3 is TGTGCCAGCAGTATGGGAGTACAGTCCTACGAGCAGTACTTC. This sequence joins TRBV13 and TRBJ2-7; D possibly corresponds to TRBD2 (5 bases). The CDR3 is made up of 14 amino acids. Germline loops: CDR1 PRHDT, CDR2 FYEKMQ (reference sequence). Deletions cut 6 bases from V and 1 base from J, with 13 bases between.

The V call is TRBV6-5, the J call TRBJ2-1, with D unresolved. Germline V CDR1 and CDR2: MNHEY, SVGAGI. CDR3 length: 16 residues. Trimming removed 2 bases at V and 0 bases at J, with 11 bases between. The CDR3 nucleotides are TGTGCCAGCAGTTACGACTTTTCAAACTCCTACAATGAGCAGTTCTTC. Its protein product is CASSYDFSNSYNEQFF.

V and J are TRBV6-1 and TRBJ1-6, with unresolved D. The germline gives CDR1 MNHNS, CDR2 SASEGT. The V and J ends lost 4 bases and 3 bases respectively, with 10 bases between them. The CDR3 has 15 residues. The CDR3 nucleotides are TGTGCCAGCAGTGGAAGTGACAACTATAATTCACCCCTCCACTTT. Translated, it gives CASSGSDNYNSPLHF.

The chain couples TRBV18 to TRBJ1-3; D unclear. Trimming removed 3 bases at V and 0 bases at J, with 9 bases between. CDR3 length: 15 amino acids. Germline V CDR1 and CDR2: KGHSH, LQKENI. For the CDR3, the DNA is TGTGCCAGCTCACCGGCCAGCCTCTCTGGAAACACCATATATTTT. It specifies CASSPASLSGNTIYF.

The chain joins TRBV6-5 to TRBJ2-1, with TRBD1 matching over 9 bases. Trimming cost V 6 bases and J 0 bases; bases outside gene matches: 3. This CDR3 has 15 amino acids. Germline assignment: CDR1 MNHEY and CDR2 SVGAGI. The CDR3 region has the DNA TGTGCCAGCAGGCTGGGACAGGGCTCCTACAATGAGCAGTTCTTC. Translating gives CASRLGQGSYNEQFF.

The genes are TRBV2 and TRBJ2-7; 9 bases line up with TRBD2. The V and J ends lost 7 bases and 0 bases, in that order; junction bases with no gene match: 13. In germline, CDR1 is SNHLY, CDR2 FYNNEI. The CDR3 extends over 17 amino acids. CDR3 in DNA: TGTGCCAGCACCTCAAACTTAGGGACTAGCAGCTCCTACGAGCAGTACTTC. It encodes CASTSNLGTSSSYEQYF.

This chain connects TRBV7-9 to TRBJ1-4, with D possibly being TRBD1 (5 bases). V shed 1 base and J shed 0 bases, with 15 bases lying between them. This CDR3 has 18 amino acids. The germline gives CDR1 SEHNR, CDR2 FQNEAQ (reference sequence). The CDR3 protein is CASSLGDWAVATNEKLFF. The CDR3 nucleotides read TGTGCCAGCAGCTTAGGGGACTGGGCCGTTGCAACTAATGAAAAACTGTTTTTT.

The J gene is TRBJ1-5, the V gene TRBV7-2; D possibly corresponds to TRBD1 (5 bases). Deletions cut 1 base from V and 4 bases from J, with 8 bases between. Germline CDR1 is SGHTA and CDR2 is FQGNSA. The CDR3 consists of 14 residues. CDR3 sequence reads: CASSLGQKNQPQHF. CDR3 DNA: TGTGCCAGCAGCTTAGGACAGAAGAATCAGCCCCAGCATTTT.

The chain links TRBV7-2 to TRBJ2-7; a possible D gene is TRBD1 (7 bases). CDR1 is SGHTA and CDR2 is FQGNSA in the germline V gene. The V and J ends lost 5 bases and 3 bases respectively, with 11 bases between them. The CDR3 extends over 13 amino acids. CDR3 sequence reads: CASSSQGGYEQYF. DNA for the CDR3: TGTGCCAGCAGCAGCCAGGGGGGCTACGAGCAGTACTTC.

The chain couples TRBV6-6 to TRBJ1-1; TRBD1 matches 7 bases. V lost 8 bases, J lost 7 bases, and 13 bases stayed unmatched. Germline V lookup: CDR1 MNHNY, CDR2 SVGAGI (reference sequence). The CDR3 runs 14 residues. The CDR3 bases are TGTGCCAGCCGAGCACCGACAGGGAGCGGTGAAGCTTTCTTT. It specifies CASRAPTGSGEAFF.

The V gene is TRBV6-5, the J gene TRBJ2-7, with 10 positions matching TRBD1. The CDR3 is 15 residues long. V lost 2 bases to trimming and J lost 3 bases; unmatched junction nucleotides: 4. Germline lookup yields CDR1 MNHEY and CDR2 SVGAGI. CDR3 protein: CASSYAGTGVYEQYF. The CDR3 DNA follows: TGTGCCAGCAGTTACGCCGGGACAGGGGTCTACGAGCAGTACTTC.